This TCR beta chain was documented in a study of T cell clones after liver transplantation. About the study: Tolerance: complete withdrawal held at least one year, liver enzymes staying within twice normal.

Of note for this clone: Its antigen is not known.

Measured with immunoSEQ multiplex PCR; TCRdb has only the in-frame clones, and not every one. The data hold about 120,000 clones, with 90% observed a single time. The germline gives CDR1 LNHDA, CDR2 SQIVND (reference sequence). The trim removed 3 bases at V and 6 bases at J, leaving 7 bases unmatched. The CDR3 spans 15 residues. Notes on the study in general: Rather than being deleted, graft donor-reactive T cells may have moved into the graft. Conclusions were preliminary, with small, heterogeneous patient groups. In a couple of subjects, few donor cells limited the measurable donor-reactive repertoire.

The V call is TRBV19, the J call TRBJ1-5; 8 bases line up with TRBD1. Sequences were derived from CD4+ T cells from blood, sampled 12 months after liver transplant. The TCR was taken from a human patient who received a liver transplant. The T cells may come from the graft donor. CDR3 region: CASSMVGQGSQPQHF. In nucleotides, the CDR3 is TGTGCCAGTAGTATGGTAGGACAGGGAAGTCAGCCCCAGCATTTT.